This TCR beta chain was sequenced in a study of T cell responses to AZD1222 COVID-19 vaccine. Study as a whole: Second-dose schedules of about 4 or about 12 weeks were combined. General study findings and limits: Once two AZD1222 doses were given, Spike-specific TCR breadth and depth went up. Dominant at 160-218 and 743-854, vaccine-associated CD4 TCRs also spanned spike. A reported finding is that nearly half of spike-specific TCRs target unmutated variant regions.

Method: immunoSEQ multiplex PCR; TCRdb's copy keeps in-frame clones and lacks some. The sample consists of approximately 92,000 clones, approximately 90% of them appearing once. Concerning this clone: Its specificity is unknown.

Deletions cut 2 bases from V and 2 bases from J, with 13 bases between. The CDR3 length is 15 residues. Germline V gene sequence: CDR1 SGDLS, CDR2 YYNGEE. Specimen: peripheral blood, collected on day 0 of AZD1222 vaccination. The V gene is TRBV9, the J gene TRBJ2-5, with D unresolved. The TCR sequence derives from an adult in good health. The DNA for the CDR3 is TGTGCCAGCAGCGTTACTCCAGAACGTCAAGAGACCCAGTACTTC. Its protein product is CASSVTPERQETQYF.